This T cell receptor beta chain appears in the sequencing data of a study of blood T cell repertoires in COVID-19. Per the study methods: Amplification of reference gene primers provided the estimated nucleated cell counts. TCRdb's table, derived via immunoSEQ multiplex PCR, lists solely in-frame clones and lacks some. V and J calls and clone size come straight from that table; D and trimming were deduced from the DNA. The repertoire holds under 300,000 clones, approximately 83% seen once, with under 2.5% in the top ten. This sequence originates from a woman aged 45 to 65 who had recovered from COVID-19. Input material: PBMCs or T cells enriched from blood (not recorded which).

CDR3 sequence: CASSSDRGSEKLFF. In nucleotides, the CDR3 is TGCGCCAGCAGCTCGGACAGGGGAAGTGAAAAACTGTTTTTT. This chain connects TRBV5-1 to TRBJ1-4, with 9 bases matching TRBD1. This CDR3 has 14 residues. Unmatched junction bases numbered 4, after V lost 3 bases and J lost 7 bases. The germline V gene has CDR1 SGHRS and CDR2 YFSETQ.